This TCR beta chain originates from a study of cytomegalovirus exposure and HLA in healthy donors. Study results and limitations: A few CMV-associated chains proved CMV antigen-specific in vitro.

The data were produced by immunoSEQ multiplex PCR, yet TCRdb's version contains in-frame clones alone and is incomplete. The table has about 260,000 clones, roughly 91% seen once. After removal of 4 bases from V and 3 bases from J, the junction contained 4 bases not matched to a gene. Looked up from germline, CDR1 is ENHRY and CDR2 is SYGVKD. CDR3 length equals 16 residues. These donors were members of the 120-subject validation cohort, a group separate from the roughly 670-subject first cohort. Note on this clone: The antigen remains undetermined.

The sample consisted of PBMCs. The TCR originated in a woman in her thirties in good health and CMV-seronegative. J is TRBJ2-1 and V is TRBV10-3; TRBD2 matches at 12 bases. CDR3: CAISAGLAGSYNEQFF. In DNA form, the CDR3 reads TGTGCCATCAGTGCCGGACTAGCGGGAAGCTACAATGAGCAGTTCTTC.